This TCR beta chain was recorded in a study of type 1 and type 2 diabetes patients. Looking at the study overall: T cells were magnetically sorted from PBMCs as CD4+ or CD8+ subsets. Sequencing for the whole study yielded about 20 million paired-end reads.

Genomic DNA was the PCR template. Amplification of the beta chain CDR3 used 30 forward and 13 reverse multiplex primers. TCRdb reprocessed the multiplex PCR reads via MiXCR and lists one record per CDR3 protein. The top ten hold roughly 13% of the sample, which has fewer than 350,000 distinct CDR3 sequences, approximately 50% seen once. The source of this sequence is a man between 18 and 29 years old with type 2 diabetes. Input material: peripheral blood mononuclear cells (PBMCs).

The CDR3 protein is CACRGGKFYSGANVLTF. For the CDR3, the DNA is TGTGCCTGTCGGGGGGGAAAGTTCTATTCTGGGGCCAACGTCCTGACTTTC. The chain combines TRBV30 with TRBJ2-6; 8 bases are shared with TRBD2. CDR3 size: 17 residues. Per the germline V gene, CDR1 is GTSNPN and CDR2 is SVGIG (reference sequence). V shed 6 bases, J shed 1 base, and the junction held 11 bases outside the gene matches.